These 17 T cell receptor beta chains share one sample of origin, sequenced in a study of blood T cell repertoires in COVID-19. Assay: immunoSEQ multiplex PCR; the TCRdb copy retains only in-frame clones and omits some. The sample lists 200,000 or so clones, around 90% occurring once. Sequences were obtained from PBMCs or T cells enriched from blood (not recorded which). The receptors originated from a man aged 30-40 years in a cohort exposed to, infected with or recovered from COVID-19 (not recorded which).

This clone was detected only a few times. J is TRBJ1-5 and V is TRBV6-1; a possible D gene is TRBD1 (5 bases). Trimming pared 0 bases from V and 4 bases from J, leaving 13 bases between. This CDR3 region has 16 residues. In germline, CDR1 is MNHNS, CDR2 SASEGT. This chain's CDR3 is CASSEAIQAGNQPQHF. The CDR3 bases are TGTGCCAGCAGTGAAGCTATACAGGCTGGGAATCAGCCCCAGCATTTT.

V usage is TRBV9 and J usage is TRBJ2-1, with TRBD2 matching over 9 bases. The CDR3 totals 14 residues. After removal of 3 bases from V and 3 bases from J, the junction contained 1 base not matched to a gene. Per germline, CDR1 SGDLS and CDR2 YYNGEE. The CDR3 DNA reads TGTGCCAGCAGCGGTAGCGGGGGCTACAATGAGCAGTTCTTC. As protein: CASSGSGGYNEQFF.

V is TRBV7-2 and J is TRBJ2-2; no definite D call. The CDR3 covers 15 residues. Germline assignment: CDR1 SGHTA and CDR2 FQGNSA. V lost 5 bases and J 2 bases, leaving 12 bases between the germline ends. The CDR3 DNA is TGTGCCAGCAGCCCGCAGGCGTCCAACACCGGGGAGCTGTTTTTT. This encodes CASSPQASNTGELFF.

The chain's CDR3 is CASSSGGGSYNSPLHF. The DNA of the CDR3 is TGTGCCAGCAGTTCCGGGGGTGGCTCCTATAATTCACCCCTCCACTTT. This rearrangement joins TRBV27 to TRBJ1-6; D possibly corresponds to TRBD1 (5 bases). CDR3 length equals 16 residues. Germline lookup yields CDR1 MNHEY and CDR2 SMNVEV (reference sequence). V lost 4 bases and J 0 bases, leaving 10 bases between the germline ends.

V gene TRBV4-2 combines with J gene TRBJ2-7; TRBD2 matches at 11 bases. This CDR3 comprises 15 residues. The V segment lost 4 bases and the J segment 2 bases; nucleotides outside the gene matches: 4. CDR1 and CDR2 (germline): LGHNA, YNFKEQ. This CDR3 is CASSPGTSGTYEQYF. As DNA, the CDR3 is TGTGCCAGCAGCCCCGGGACTAGCGGCACCTACGAGCAGTACTTC.

The CDR3, as DNA: TGTGCCAGCTCACGACTAGGACTAGCGGGTACCTACAATGAGCAGTTCTTC. Translating it yields CASSRLGLAGTYNEQFF. The chain is built from TRBV18 and TRBJ2-1; 11 nucleotides agree with TRBD2. The V gene end was trimmed by 4 bases and the J gene end by 2 bases; junction bases not matched to a gene: 7. Germline lookup yields CDR1 KGHSH and CDR2 LQKENI. CDR3 length equals 17 residues. The complete variable domain, with remaining parts taken from reference TRBV18 and TRBJ2-1, reads NAGVMQNPRHLVRRRGQEARLRCSPMKGHSHVYWYRQLPEEGLKFMVYLQKENIIDESGMPKERFSAEFPKEGPSILRIQQVVRGDSAAYFCASSRLGLAGTYNEQFFGPGTRLTVL.

This rearrangement joins TRBV29-1 to TRBJ1-2; perhaps TRBD1 as D (5 bases). Trimming cost V 6 bases and J 8 bases, with 16 bases left between them. CDR3 size: 12 residues. Germline V gene lookup returns CDR1 SQVTM and CDR2 ANQGSEA. For the CDR3, the DNA is TGCAGCGTCGGGGGGGGAGGTGAAGGCTACACCTTC. Protein product: CSVGGGGEGYTF.

The chain employs TRBV28 and TRBJ1-2; D unresolved. Trimming left V 10 bases short and J 7 bases short, with 10 bases between. Looked up from germline, CDR1 is MDHEN and CDR2 is SYDVKM. The CDR3 totals 10 residues. The CDR3 DNA reads as TGTGCCACCCTGGCTGGTGGCTACACCTTC. This encodes CATLAGGYTF.

The chain is built from TRBV5-5 and TRBJ2-2, with 10 positions matching TRBD2. The germline CDR1 and CDR2 sequences are SGHKS and YYEKEE (reference sequence). With V trimmed by 0 bases and J by 2 bases, 4 bases remained unmatched. The CDR3 contains 17 residues. The CDR3 loop reads CASSLVLAGLNTGELFF. The CDR3, as DNA: TGTGCCAGCAGCTTGGTACTAGCGGGACTAAACACCGGGGAGCTGTTTTTT.

CDR3: CASTSSGIYNSPLHF. The CDR3 region has the DNA TGTGCCAGCACCTCCTCCGGGATCTATAATTCACCCCTCCACTTT. V gene TRBV6-5 combines with J gene TRBJ1-6; no clear D gene. V gave up 7 bases and J gave up 3 bases, with 13 bases separating them. The CDR3 consists of 15 residues. CDR1 is MNHEY, CDR2 SVGAGI, per germline.

This sequence joins TRBV18 and TRBJ1-1; 8 positions match TRBD1. This CDR3 comprises 14 residues. V shed 6 bases and J 2 bases; nucleotides not matched to a gene: 5. CDR1 and CDR2 (germline): KGHSH, LQKENI. CDR3 protein: CASSHAGGNTEAFF. CDR3 bases: TGTGCCAGCTCGCACGCAGGGGGCAACACTGAAGCTTTCTTT.

This chain connects TRBV28 to TRBJ1-2; D may be TRBD1 (5 bases). Germline CDR1 MDHEN, CDR2 SYDVKM. Deletions cut 3 bases from V and 4 bases from J, with 9 bases between. The CDR3 has 13 residues. CDR3 protein: CASSFGRVYGYTF. For the CDR3, the DNA is TGTGCCAGCAGTTTTGGCAGGGTCTATGGCTACACCTTC.

V usage is TRBV27 and J usage is TRBJ2-2; 11 nucleotides match TRBD1. V dropped 6 bases and J dropped 6; count of bases not matched to a gene: 12. This CDR3 spans 17 amino acids. The germline CDR1 and CDR2 sequences are MNHEY and SMNVEV (reference sequence). CDR3 protein: CASSKDRGRRSSGELFF. CDR3 DNA: TGTGCCAGCAGCAAGGACAGGGGGCGAAGGAGCTCCGGGGAGCTGTTTTTT.

V is TRBV28 and J is TRBJ2-4; 11 bases match TRBD1. Germline V CDR1 and CDR2: MDHEN, SYDVKM. CDR3 size: 15 residues. Trimming at V came to 6 bases and at J to 6 bases, leaving 7 bases not matched to a gene. CDR3 DNA: TGTGCCAGCAGACTGGACAGGGGGCTTGTAAACATTCAGTACTTC. It is translated as CASRLDRGLVNIQYF. The full variable domain, completed using reference TRBV28 and TRBJ2-4, is DVKVTQSSRYLVKRTGEKVFLECVQDMDHENMFWYRQDPGLGLRLIYFSYDVKMKEKGDIPEGYSVSREKKERFSLILESASTNQTSMYLCASRLDRGLVNIQYFGAGTRLSVL.

The J gene is TRBJ2-1, the V gene TRBV28; D perhaps matches TRBD2 (6 bases). V lost 10 bases, J lost 9 bases, and 16 bases lay in between. Germline V CDR1 and CDR2: MDHEN, SYDVKM. The CDR3 consists of 12 residues. CDR3 coding DNA: TGTGCCATCCAGACAGCGGGCACTGAGCAGTTCTTC. Its translation is CAIQTAGTEQFF. The whole variable domain, remainder taken from reference TRBV28 and TRBJ2-1, is DVKVTQSSRYLVKRTGEKVFLECVQDMDHENMFWYRQDPGLGLRLIYFSYDVKMKEKGDIPEGYSVSREKKERFSLILESASTNQTSMYLCAIQTAGTEQFFGPGTRLTVL.

The V call is TRBV6-2 or TRBV6-3, the J call TRBJ2-7; D might be TRBD1 (6 bases). CDR1 is MNHEY and CDR2 is SVGEGT in the germline V gene. The ends were cut back, 6 bases at V and 0 bases at J, with 24 bases in the middle. The CDR3 is 18 amino acids. Here the CDR3 DNA reads TGTGCCAGCAGCTGGACCGGGACACCTGAGGGGTACTCCTACGAGCAGTACTTC. Translated, it gives CASSWTGTPEGYSYEQYF.

The sample holds one count of this clone. This chain connects TRBV4-1 to TRBJ2-1; 12 nucleotides line up with TRBD2. The germline CDR1 and CDR2 sequences are MGHRA and YSYEKL. The CDR3 totals 15 residues. Germline trimming cut 4 bases from V and 8 bases from J; bases unmatched to any gene: 6. CDR3 residues: CASSPSSGRGDEQFF. The CDR3 coding sequence is TGCGCCAGCAGCCCCTCTAGCGGGAGGGGCGATGAGCAGTTCTTC.